This TCR beta chain is from a study of blood T cell repertoires in COVID-19. Study details: Samples taken during acute and convalescent COVID-19 were collected in the United States, Italy and Spain. The analysed material was cDNA or gDNA that came from T cells, B-cell-depleted T cells, or PBMCs.

Assay: immunoSEQ multiplex PCR; the TCRdb copy retains only in-frame clones and omits some. Of about 84,000 clones listed, more than 70% are singletons. This CDR3 region has 16 residues. Germline CDR1 and CDR2: MNHEY and SMNVEV (reference sequence). V shed 0 bases and J 6 bases; nucleotides not matched to a gene: 5. This clone is a singleton in its sample. Specimen: peripheral blood. The origin of this receptor is a man at least 80 years old with active or convalescent COVID-19. The V and J genes are TRBV27 and TRBJ2-2, with TRBD2 matching over 9 bases. CDR3 sequence reads: CASSLSFGGRAGELFF. DNA of the CDR3: TGTGCCAGCAGTTTATCGTTTGGCGGGAGGGCCGGGGAGCTGTTTTTT.